The sequence of this TCR beta chain was determined in a study of early T cells in non-severe SARS-CoV-2 infection. Separate cDNA molecules each had unique molecular identifiers attached to them. TCRdb reprocessed the 5' RACE reads with MiXCR, giving one entry per CDR3 protein. The table records 85,000 to 100,000 distinct CDR3 sequences, 9.5% to 12% of them present only once. This CDR3 region has 14 residues. Trimming removed 2 bases from V and 6 bases from J; junction bases left unmatched: 4. The germline V gene encodes CDR1 SGHRS and CDR2 YFSETQ. Sequencing used whole blood. The TCR sequence derives from an adult who was a healthcare worker with PCR-confirmed SARS-CoV-2 infection or an uninfected control (not recorded which). This chain connects TRBV5-1 to TRBJ2-3; 9 nucleotides align to TRBD1. CDR3 in amino acids: CASSFGQGRDTQYF. CDR3 DNA: TGCGCCAGCAGCTTTGGACAGGGGAGGGATACGCAGTATTTT. Full variable domain (outside the CDR3, taken from reference TRBV5-1 and TRBJ2-3): KAGVTQTPRYLIKTRGQQVTLSCSPISGHRSVSWYQQTPGQGLQFLFEYFSETQRNKGNFPGRFSGRQFSNSRSEMNVSTLELGDSALYLCASSFGQGRDTQYFGPGTRLTVL.